Sequencing of this TCR beta chain was carried out in a study of OX40 agonist ivuxolimab in advanced cancers. General notes on the study: Ivuxolimab was a fully human IgG2 agonistic monoclonal antibody targeting the costimulatory receptor OX40 (CD134). Intravenous ivuxolimab was administered to patients every 2 weeks at six dose levels: 0.01, 0.1, 0.3, 1.5, 3 and 10 mg/kg. Of the roughly 50 dose-escalation patients, hepatocellular carcinoma was present in around 19, melanoma in approximately 15, renal cell carcinoma in 9 and head and neck cancer in 9. In the dose-escalation cohort, 70% to 85% of patients were male, and the mean age was 60 years with a range of roughly 23 to 79. Prior anti-PD-1, anti-PD-L1 or anti-CTLA-4 therapy was permitted, and checkpoint inhibitors had been received by roughly 40% of dose-escalation patients. Partial responses occurred in three dose-escalation patients, of whom one had hepatocellular carcinoma and two had cutaneous melanoma. The point of sequencing TCRbeta in the periphery was to test whether ivuxolimab changed TCR sequence diversity and drove clonal T-cell expansion. The paper reports the monotherapy dose-escalation portion (N of about 47 patients) of the phase I ivuxolimab trial.

V and J lose 5 bases and 4 bases, and a span of 16 bases separates them. Via the germline V gene, CDR1 is SGHTA and CDR2 FQGNSA. The CDR3 measures 15 amino acids from cysteine to phenylalanine. Solely the CDR3 DNA is kept, with 45 bases framed from the first base. This clone was picked up a small number of times. Its specific antigen is unknown. Per-base quality was not reported, and no clone a single base away is much larger than it. Genomic DNA was extracted from sorted cells for sequencing of the TCRbeta CDR3 region. The immunoSEQ Assay was used for sequencing of TCRbeta CDR3 regions. TCRdb obtained this table from immuneACCESS and retained in-frame rearrangements with V and J assigned. These tables miss some clones; where compared with another copy, unresolved V genes account for less than half of the shortfall, and the remainder is unexplained. The sample has tens of thousands of clones on record, about 88% of them singletons. The biggest ten clones account for around 0.76% of the sample.

Results the study describes overall, beyond this receptor: Low levels of normalized T-cell clonal expansion were also shown by some nonresponding patients. In the 0.1-3.0 mg/kg groups, partial responders were among the patients with the lowest normalized peripheral clonal expansion, particularly in CD8+ T cells. After ivuxolimab, CD8+ T cells had more expanded clones than CD4+ T cells on average. Antigen specificity was not determined for the clonally expanded peripheral T cells. Clonal expansion of both CD4+ and CD8+ blood T cells was observed from baseline to week 6 at doses 0.1 to 3.0 mg/kg.

Patients with autoimmune disease history or receiving systemic immunosuppression were excluded from the trial. In every dose cohort, peripheral blood was drawn for TCR sequencing at baseline, cycle 4 day 1, and cycle 7 day 1. The samples were drawn from a first-in-human, open-label, multicenter phase I dose-escalation trial of ivuxolimab. Adults with locally advanced or metastatic head and neck squamous cell, hepatocellular, melanoma or renal cell carcinoma were enrolled in the trial. Before TCR sequencing, CD4+ T cells and CD8+ T cells were sorted from peripheral blood as separate populations. The clonotype comes from an adult with an advanced solid tumor such as melanoma, head and neck, liver or kidney cancer. This specimen was CD4+ or CD8+ T cells sorted from blood, taken in a trial of the OX40 agonist ivuxolimab. The rearrangement joined TRBV7-2 to TRBJ2-3, and perhaps TRBD2 as D gene, on 5 matching bases. This receptor carries the CDR3 CASSARLYGADTQYF. The sequenced DNA: TGTGCCAGCAGCGCCCGACTATACGGGGCAGATACGCAGTATTTT.